This passage covers 18 T cell receptor beta chains from one sample sequenced in a study of Ad26.COV2.S vaccination and SARS-CoV-2 variants. Generated by immunoSEQ multiplex PCR, the TCRdb table keeps only in-frame clones and is missing some. This sample carries about 180,000 clones, around 88% of them seen once, and the ten largest clones take 5% to 7%. The sequencing used peripheral blood, collected after recovery from COVID-19. All receptors come from a human donor who had recovered from COVID-19.

J is TRBJ2-4 and V is TRBV5-1; the match to TRBD2 covers 7 bases. The CDR3 extends over 17 amino acids. Germline V gives CDR1 SGHRS, CDR2 YFSETQ. V lost 1 base and J lost 3; bases outside the gene matches: 10. CDR3 region: CASSLNVVGEGKNIQYF. CDR3 DNA: TGCGCCAGCAGCTTGAACGTCGTCGGGGAGGGCAAAAACATTCAGTACTTC.

The chain uses TRBV9 and TRBJ2-3; D uncertain. Trimming removed 0 bases from V and 2 bases from J, with 10 bases in between. The CDR3 loop spans 15 amino acids. Germline V gene sequence: CDR1 SGDLS, CDR2 YYNGEE. In nucleotides, the CDR3 is TGTGCCAGCAGCGTAGGGCACGGAAACACAGATACGCAGTATTTT. Protein: CASSVGHGNTDTQYF.

This chain uses TRBV5-4 with TRBJ1-2; D unclear. V was shortened by 6 bases and J by 1 base, with 7 bases between the two germline ends. This CDR3 has 12 residues. Germline V lookup: CDR1 SGHNT, CDR2 YYREEE (reference sequence). Here the CDR3 reads CASTGNNYGYTF. CDR3 nucleotide sequence: TGTGCCAGCACCGGGAATAACTATGGCTACACCTTC.

The V gene is TRBV7-8, the J gene TRBJ2-7; 8 bases align to TRBD2. The germline V gene has CDR1 SGHVS and CDR2 FQNEAQ. Trimming at V came to 5 bases and at J to 4 bases, leaving 10 bases not matched to a gene. The CDR3 loop spans 15 amino acids. CDR3 sequence reads: CASSVGPGGLYEQYF. The CDR3 DNA reads TGTGCCAGCAGCGTAGGGCCGGGGGGGCTATACGAGCAGTACTTC. The full variable domain, with the rest looked up from reference TRBV7-8 and TRBJ2-7, is GAGVSQSPRYKVAKRGQDVALRCDPISGHVSLFWYQQALGQGPEFLTYFQNEAQLDKSGLPSDRFFAERPEGSVSTLKIQRTQQEDSAVYLCASSVGPGGLYEQYFGPGTRLTVT.

The V gene is TRBV2, the J gene TRBJ2-3; the D gene is possibly TRBD2 (7 bases). In germline, CDR1 is SNHLY, CDR2 FYNNEI. V was clipped by 6 bases and J by 2 bases, with 15 bases between them. The CDR3 extends over 15 amino acids. The CDR3 bases are TGTGCCAGCAGAGGAGGGCGGGGGCCCACAGATACGCAGTATTTT. Translating it yields CASRGGRGPTDTQYF.

V usage is TRBV3-1 (or the pseudogene TRBV3-2) and J usage is TRBJ2-4, with TRBD2 identical over 7 bases. V lost 0 bases, J lost 7 bases, and 3 bases stayed unmatched. Germline assignment: CDR1 LGHDT and CDR2 YNNKEL (reference sequence). The CDR3 is 14 residues long. The CDR3 spells CASSQDGRRNIQYF. The CDR3 DNA is TGTGCCAGCAGCCAAGACGGGAGGAGGAACATTCAGTACTTC.

The chain joins TRBV11-2 to TRBJ1-5; D unclear. Trimming took 5 bases from V and 9 from J, leaving 8 bases between them. From germline, CDR1 is SGHAT and CDR2 FQNNGV. CDR3 length equals 11 residues. CDR3 loop: CASSNPGPQHF. The CDR3 region has the DNA TGTGCCAGCAGCAACCCGGGGCCCCAGCATTTT.

The chain is built from TRBV5-6 and TRBJ2-5; a possible D gene is TRBD2 (6 bases). Germline CDR1 SGHDT, CDR2 YYEEEE. V gave up 0 bases and J gave up 4 bases, with 16 bases separating them. The CDR3 consists of 16 residues. In nucleotides, the CDR3 is TGTGCCAGCAGCTTGGCCGGGGGTGGTGGCCCAGAGACCCAGTACTTC. Translating gives CASSLAGGGGPETQYF.

This sequence joins TRBV11-3 and TRBJ2-3; 9 bases agree with TRBD2. Germline CDR1 and CDR2: SGHNT and YENEEA. The V gene end was trimmed by 3 bases and the J gene end by 0 bases; junction bases not matched to a gene: 1. The CDR3 is 15 residues long. The CDR3 coding sequence is TGTGCCAGCAGCTTTACTAGCGGGAGCACAGATACGCAGTATTTT. Translating it yields CASSFTSGSTDTQYF. The variable domain in full, with the rest retrieved from reference TRBV11-3 and TRBJ2-3, is EAGVVQSPRYKIIEKKQPVAFWCNPISGHNTLYWYLQNLGQGPELLIRYENEEAVDDSQLPKDRFSAERLKGVDSTLKIQPAELGDSAVYLCASSFTSGSTDTQYFGPGTRLTVL.

The V gene is TRBV29-1, the J gene TRBJ1-2; D is possibly TRBD1 (5 bases). Germline CDR1 is SQVTM and CDR2 is ANQGSEA. The CDR3 has 13 residues. The V end lost 4 bases, the J end lost 4 bases, and 13 bases lay between the germline ends. The CDR3 coding sequence is TGCAGCGTTGCCCAGGGCGCTGTCTATGGCTACACCTTC. This sequence encodes CSVAQGAVYGYTF. The full variable domain, rest sourced from reference TRBV29-1 and TRBJ1-2, is SAVISQKPSRDICQRGTSLTIQCQVDSQVTMMFWYRQQPGQSLTLIATANQGSEATYESGFVIDKFPISRPNLTFSTLTVSNMSPEDSSIYLCSVAQGAVYGYTFGSGTRLTVV.

This clone appeared once. This sequence joins TRBV6-1 and TRBJ1-5; no firm D call. CDR1 MNHNS and CDR2 SASEGT come from the germline V gene. V lost 1 base, J lost 0 bases, and 7 bases lay in between. This CDR3 comprises 15 residues. The CDR3 sequence: CASSEDSYSNQPQHF. The CDR3 region has the DNA TGTGCCAGCAGTGAAGACAGTTATAGCAATCAGCCCCAGCATTTT.

The table lists this clone with a few counts. The gene calls are TRBV5-6 and TRBJ1-1, with D perhaps TRBD1 (6 bases). The germline CDR1 and CDR2 sequences are SGHDT and YYEEEE. Trimming removed 4 bases at V and 11 bases at J, with 21 bases between. This CDR3 spans 14 amino acids. CDR3 region: CASSLGQSRNEAFF. CDR3 bases: TGTGCCAGCAGCCTTGGACAGTCCAGAAATGAGGCTTTCTTT.

The chain combines TRBV4-1 with TRBJ2-7; 8 bases agree with TRBD2. After removal of 6 bases from V and 0 bases from J, the junction contained 4 bases not matched to a gene. Germline V gene data show CDR1 as MGHRA and CDR2 as YSYEKL. The CDR3 runs 14 residues. The CDR3 reads CASRMREASYEQYF. For the CDR3, the DNA is TGCGCCAGCAGAATGCGGGAGGCCTCCTACGAGCAGTACTTC.

The chain combines TRBV5-1 with TRBJ1-3; D gene ambiguous. Trimming cost V 0 bases and J 4 bases, with 8 bases left between them. CDR1 and CDR2 from the germline V gene are SGHRS and YFSETQ. The CDR3 spans 14 residues. In DNA, the CDR3 is TGCGCCAGCAGCTTGGCAATGGGGGGAAACACCATATATTTT. This translates into CASSLAMGGNTIYF.

The chain employs TRBV7-8 and TRBJ1-4; D is possibly TRBD1 (5 bases). The CDR3 totals 14 residues. Trimming shortened V by 5 bases and J by 7 bases, and 14 bases separated the two germline ends. The germline V gene encodes CDR1 SGHVS and CDR2 FQNEAQ. For the CDR3, the DNA is TGTGCCAGCAGCCTCGAGGGGTGGAGTGAAAAACTGTTTTTT. It yields the protein CASSLEGWSEKLFF.

The V gene is TRBV12-5, the J gene TRBJ1-5, with D possibly matching TRBD1 (6 bases). The V end was cut by 1 base, the J end by 7 bases, with 17 bases between. Germline CDR1 and CDR2: LGHNT and FRNRAP. The CDR3 loop spans 16 amino acids. CDR3 sequence reads: CASGLAVKGDRQPQHF. DNA for the CDR3: TGTGCTAGTGGTTTGGCGGTCAAGGGGGATAGGCAGCCCCAGCATTTT.

The chain combines TRBV30 with TRBJ2-5, with D tentatively TRBD2 (7 bases). Trimming pared 5 bases from V and 5 bases from J, leaving 12 bases between. Germline CDR1 GTSNPN, CDR2 SVGIG (reference sequence). The CDR3 has 12 amino acids. The CDR3 spells CAWAGAGETQYF. DNA of the CDR3: TGTGCCTGGGCGGGGGCCGGGGAGACCCAGTACTTC.

In this sample, this clone turned up once. The chain employs TRBV6-1 and TRBJ2-1, with D perhaps TRBD2 (6 bases). The CDR3 has 16 amino acids. Per the germline V gene, CDR1 is MNHNS and CDR2 is SASEGT. V was cut by 1 base and J by 2 bases, with 12 bases left in between. Written as DNA, the CDR3 is TGTGCCAGCAGTGAAGTTCATAGCGGCACCTACAATGAGCAGTTCTTC. It yields the protein CASSEVHSGTYNEQFF.